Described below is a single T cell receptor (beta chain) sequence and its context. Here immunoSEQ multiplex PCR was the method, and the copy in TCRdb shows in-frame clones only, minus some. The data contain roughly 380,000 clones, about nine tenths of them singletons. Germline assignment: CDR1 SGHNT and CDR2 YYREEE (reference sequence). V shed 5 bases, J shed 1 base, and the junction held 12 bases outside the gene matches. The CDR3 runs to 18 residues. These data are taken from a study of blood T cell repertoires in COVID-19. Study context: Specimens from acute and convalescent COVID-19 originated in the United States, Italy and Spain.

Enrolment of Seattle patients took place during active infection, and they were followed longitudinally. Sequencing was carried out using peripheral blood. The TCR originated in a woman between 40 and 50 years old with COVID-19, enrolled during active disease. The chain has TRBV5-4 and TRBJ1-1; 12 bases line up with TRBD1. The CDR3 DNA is TGTGCCAGCAGGTCCACCGGGACAGGGGGCTTGTGGAACACTGAAGCTTTCTTT. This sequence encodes CASRSTGTGGLWNTEAFF.